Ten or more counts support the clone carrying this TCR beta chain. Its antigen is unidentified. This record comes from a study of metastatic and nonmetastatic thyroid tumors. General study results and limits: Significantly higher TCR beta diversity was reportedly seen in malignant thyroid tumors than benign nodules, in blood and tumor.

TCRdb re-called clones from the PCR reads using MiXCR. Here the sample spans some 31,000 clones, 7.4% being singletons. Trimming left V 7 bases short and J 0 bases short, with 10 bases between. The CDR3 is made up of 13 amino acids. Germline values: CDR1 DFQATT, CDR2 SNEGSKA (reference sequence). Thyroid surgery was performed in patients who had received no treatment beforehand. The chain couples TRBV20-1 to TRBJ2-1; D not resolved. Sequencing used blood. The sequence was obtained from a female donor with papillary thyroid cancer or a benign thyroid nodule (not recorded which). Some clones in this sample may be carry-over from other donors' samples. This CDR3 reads CSGGPSSYNEQFF. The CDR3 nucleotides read TGCAGTGGCGGACCAAGCTCCTACAATGAGCAGTTCTTC.